These 22 T cell receptor beta chains originate from one sample sequenced in a study of shared clonotypes between healthy human individuals. The repertoire was sequenced with immunoSEQ multiplex PCR; TCRdb's copy has only in-frame clones and lacks some. The sample consists of some 900,000 clones, about 80% of them appearing once. Sequenced: memory CD4+ T cells sorted from blood. The subset is: CD45RA-negative fraction. The receptors were gathered from a man aged 18 to 30 in good health.

The rearrangement links TRBV18 to TRBJ1-1; D is undetermined. Germline V gene sequence: CDR1 KGHSH, CDR2 LQKENI. V shed 6 bases and J shed 5 bases, with 19 bases lying between them. The CDR3 contains 15 residues. The CDR3 protein is CASSPLTGRETEAFF. CDR3 DNA sequence: TGTGCCAGCTCCCCTCTAACGGGCCGAGAGACTGAAGCTTTCTTT. Full variable domain (rest looked up from reference TRBV18 and TRBJ1-1): NAGVMQNPRHLVRRRGQEARLRCSPMKGHSHVYWYRQLPEEGLKFMVYLQKENIIDESGMPKERFSAEFPKEGPSILRIQQVVRGDSAAYFCASSPLTGRETEAFFGQGTRLTVV.

The V and J genes are TRBV5-1 and TRBJ2-7; D gene ambiguous. V was clipped by 0 bases and J by 7 bases, with 14 bases between them. This CDR3 has 14 residues. Germline CDR1 is SGHRS and CDR2 is YFSETQ. CDR3: CASSLDRIPSEQYF. The CDR3 DNA is TGCGCCAGCAGCTTGGACCGGATTCCTAGTGAGCAGTACTTC.

This chain uses TRBV6-1 with TRBJ2-5, with TRBD2 identical over 12 bases. This CDR3 is built from 19 residues. The V gene's germline CDR1 is MNHNS and CDR2 SASEGT. J lost 1 base, V lost 4 bases, and 13 bases had no gene match. The CDR3 is CASSGGMGLAGVSQETQYF. CDR3 in DNA: TGTGCCAGCAGTGGAGGGATGGGACTAGCGGGTGTCTCCCAAGAGACCCAGTACTTC.

The rearrangement links TRBV30 to TRBJ1-1; D unresolved. This CDR3 region has 16 residues. The germline V gene encodes CDR1 GTSNPN and CDR2 SVGIG (reference sequence). V lost 2 bases and J 0 bases, leaving 16 bases between the germline ends. The chain's CDR3 is CAWSKSVKTMNTEAFF. CDR3 DNA sequence: TGTGCCTGGAGTAAATCTGTGAAGACGATGAACACTGAAGCTTTCTTT.

The rearrangement uses TRBV7-9 and TRBJ1-2; 12 bases fit TRBD1. This CDR3 has 16 amino acids. Germline V gives CDR1 SEHNR, CDR2 FQNEAQ (reference sequence). Trimming took 0 bases from V and 8 from J; bases not matched to a gene: 7. CDR3 protein: CASSLAGTGGAFGYTF. The CDR3 DNA sequence: TGTGCCAGCAGCTTAGCAGGGACAGGGGGCGCGTTCGGCTACACCTTC.

This chain joins TRBV2 and TRBJ1-1; 10 positions agree with TRBD1. V gave up 6 bases and J gave up 1 base; unmatched junction bases: 8. Germline assignment: CDR1 SNHLY and CDR2 FYNNEI. The CDR3 covers 16 residues. CDR3 nucleotide sequence: TGTGCCAGCAGCCCCGGGGACAGGGGCGAGAACACTGAAGCTTTCTTT. Translating it yields CASSPGDRGENTEAFF.

The chain has TRBV5-1 and TRBJ2-7, with TRBD2 matching over 9 bases. The CDR3 loop spans 14 amino acids. V trimming: 4 bases; J trimming: 3 bases; junction bases outside the gene matches: 5. The germline V gene has CDR1 SGHRS and CDR2 YFSETQ. The CDR3 protein is CASSPDSGSYEQYF. The DNA for the CDR3 is TGCGCCAGCAGCCCTGATAGCGGGAGCTACGAGCAGTACTTC.

The V call is TRBV18, the J call TRBJ1-1; 8 bases match TRBD1. Germline V gene sequence: CDR1 KGHSH, CDR2 LQKENI. V was clipped by 2 bases and J by 4 bases; unmatched bases: 6. CDR3 length: 15 amino acids. CDR3 sequence (DNA): TGTGCCAGCTCACCATCTCAGGGGGCGGCCACTGAAGCTTTCTTT. Its protein is CASSPSQGAATEAFF. Based on the CDR3 plus reference TRBV18 and TRBJ1-1, the full variable domain is NAGVMQNPRHLVRRRGQEARLRCSPMKGHSHVYWYRQLPEEGLKFMVYLQKENIIDESGMPKERFSAEFPKEGPSILRIQQVVRGDSAAYFCASSPSQGAATEAFFGQGTRLTVV.

The rearrangement links TRBV11-2 to TRBJ2-7; D gene unclear. The germline V gene encodes CDR1 SGHAT and CDR2 FQNNGV. The CDR3 sequence is 13 residues long. Trimming removed 7 bases at V and 5 bases at J, with 15 bases between. The CDR3 DNA follows: TGTGCCAGCAACATTCTCCCTGGAAACGAGCAGTACTTC. Protein: CASNILPGNEQYF.

This clone was recorded only once. The V gene is TRBV30, the J gene TRBJ2-2, with no clear D. V was clipped by 0 bases and J by 0 bases, with 14 bases between them. This CDR3 region has 17 residues. Germline values: CDR1 GTSNPN, CDR2 SVGIG (reference sequence). The DNA of the CDR3 is TGTGCCTGGAGTGTACTCGGCAGCCCTACGAACACCGGGGAGCTGTTTTTT. It is translated as CAWSVLGSPTNTGELFF.

Details on this clone: Additional DNA sequences in this sample encode the identical CDR3. The rearrangement joins TRBV10-3 to TRBJ2-2; the D is unclear. CDR1 and CDR2 (germline): ENHRY, SYGVKD. There are 11 residues in the CDR3. V was trimmed by 5 bases and J by 5 bases, leaving 3 bases between them. The CDR3 region is CAISLTGELFF. The CDR3 coding sequence is TGTGCCATCAGTCTAACCGGGGAGCTGTTTTTT.

Only a few counts were recorded for this clone. This sequence joins TRBV28 and TRBJ2-5; no definite D call. Trimming left V 6 bases short and J 0 bases short, with 11 bases between. CDR1 and CDR2 (germline): MDHEN, SYDVKM. The CDR3 totals 14 residues. Here the CDR3 reads CASSPPSYQETQYF. CDR3 nucleotide sequence: TGTGCCAGCAGCCCCCCTTCGTACCAAGAGACCCAGTACTTC.

On this clone: At the DNA level, this CDR3 is encoded by other sequences in the same sample as well. The chain employs TRBV5-1 and TRBJ2-5; possibly TRBD1 or TRBD2 for D (5 bases each). Trimming removed 3 bases from V and 3 bases from J, with 12 bases in between. Germline CDR1 reads SGHRS; CDR2 reads YFSETQ. The CDR3 has 14 amino acids. The CDR3 DNA follows: TGCGCCAGCAGCTACGGGACCGGAAAAGAGACCCAGTACTTC. Amino acid sequence: CASSYGTGKETQYF.

CDR3 nucleotides: TGTGCCATCAGTGCCCAGGGGGTATCCAATTCACCCCTCCACTTT. Residues: CAISAQGVSNSPLHF. The chain recombines TRBV10-3 with TRBJ1-6; TRBD1 matches at 7 bases. Germline V CDR1 and CDR2: ENHRY, SYGVKD. This CDR3 is built from 15 residues. The junction had 7 bases not matched to a gene; V was cut back by 4 bases and J by 7 bases.

The rearrangement uses TRBV2 and TRBJ2-5, with 12 positions matching TRBD2. The CDR3 covers 16 residues. After removal of 6 bases from V and 4 bases from J, the junction contained 9 bases not matched to a gene. Germline values: CDR1 SNHLY, CDR2 FYNNEI. The CDR3 sequence is CASRRGGLAGRETQYF. CDR3 DNA: TGTGCCAGCAGGCGAGGGGGACTAGCGGGTCGAGAGACCCAGTACTTC.

The genes are TRBV7-3 and TRBJ2-7; D is possibly TRBD1 (5 bases). The CDR3 has 13 residues. Germline V gene data show CDR1 as SGHTA and CDR2 as FQGTGA. Trimming stripped 5 bases from V and 3 bases from J, with 11 bases between. The DNA of the CDR3 is TGTGCCAGCAGCCTATACAGGAACTACGAGCAGTACTTC. This translates into CASSLYRNYEQYF.

This rearrangement joins TRBV6-6 to TRBJ2-5; TRBD2 might be the D (6 bases). This CDR3 spans 15 amino acids. Germline V gene sequence: CDR1 MNHNY, CDR2 SVGAGI (reference sequence). V was pared by 6 bases and J by 7 bases, with 21 bases between. The CDR3 DNA sequence: TGTGCCAGCAGGTCCCGACTAGAGGGGCACGGGACCCAGTACTTC. Protein product: CASRSRLEGHGTQYF.

The chain links TRBV6-1 to TRBJ1-6; D is perhaps TRBD1 (5 bases). Looked up from germline, CDR1 is MNHNS and CDR2 is SASEGT. Trimming took off 10 bases at V and 7 bases at J, with 17 bases between the two ends. The length of the CDR3 is 14 residues. The CDR3 spells CATRQRRENSPLHF. Written as DNA, the CDR3 is TGTGCCACGCGACAGAGAAGGGAAAATTCACCCCTCCACTTT.

CDR3 DNA sequence: TGTGCCAGCAGCTCAATGACAGGACATACGGCGGCTTTCTTT. Encoded protein: CASSSMTGHTAAFF. The chain links TRBV14 to TRBJ1-1, with D maybe TRBD1 (6 bases). The CDR3 contains 14 residues. V was clipped by 5 bases and J by 11 bases, with 21 bases between them. The germline V gene has CDR1 SGHDN and CDR2 FVKESK.

The V and J genes are TRBV19 and TRBJ2-7; no firm D call. V was trimmed by 8 bases and J by 7 bases, leaving 15 bases between them. CDR3 size: 12 residues. Germline V gives CDR1 LNHDA, CDR2 SQIVND (reference sequence). The DNA for the CDR3 is TGTGCCAGTGGACCAGGCGCGAGAGAGCAGTACTTC. It specifies CASGPGAREQYF.

This sequence joins TRBV5-4 and TRBJ1-2; D call uncertain. The length of the CDR3 is 13 residues. Germline CDR1 is SGHNT and CDR2 is YYREEE (reference sequence). The V and J ends lost 4 bases and 2 bases respectively, with 9 bases between them. The chain's CDR3 is CASSGGVNYGYTF. The DNA of the CDR3 is TGTGCCAGCAGCGGCGGGGTAAACTATGGCTACACCTTC. Combining the CDR3 with reference TRBV5-4 and TRBJ1-2 gives the whole variable domain ETGVTQSPTHLIKTRGQQVTLRCSSQSGHNTVSWYQQALGQGPQFIFQYYREEENGRGNFPPRFSGLQFPNYSSELNVNALELDDSALYLCASSGGVNYGYTFGSGTRLTVV.

The gene calls are TRBV5-4 and TRBJ2-7, with D perhaps TRBD2 (6 bases). V was cut by 5 bases and J by 3 bases, with 18 bases left in between. The CDR3 length is 15 residues. CDR1 and CDR2 from the germline V gene are SGHNT and YYREEE (reference sequence). The CDR3 loop is CASSTAGSGIYEQYF. The CDR3 DNA reads TGTGCCAGCAGTACTGCGGGTAGCGGAATCTACGAGCAGTACTTC.